This passage covers 19 T cell receptor beta chains from one sample sequenced in a study of beta chain features in type 1 diabetes. Study-level points and caveats: TCRB CDR3s from Type 1 diabetes patients were moderately but significantly shorter in all four CD4+ subsets.

The sequenced template was cDNA made from the entire isolated RNA. Here immunoSEQ multiplex PCR was the method, and the copy in TCRdb shows in-frame clones only, minus some. In the table there are some 110,000 clones, about 15% of which are singletons. Their antigen targets remain unknown. The sequenced sample consisted of central memory CD4+ T cells from blood. The receptors were gathered from a man aged 30-40 years with type 1 diabetes.

CDR3 in DNA: TGTGCCTGGAATAGGGTTAAGCGGGGGGTCTCCTACGAGCAGTACTTC. Its translation: CAWNRVKRGVSYEQYF. The gene calls are TRBV30 and TRBJ2-7; 9 positions match TRBD2. The germline CDR1 and CDR2 sequences are GTSNPN and SVGIG (reference sequence). V gave up 4 bases and J gave up 0 bases; unmatched junction bases: 10. The CDR3 totals 16 residues. Complete variable domain (other parts from reference TRBV30 and TRBJ2-7): SQTIHQWPATLVQPVGSPLSLECTVEGTSNPNLYWYRQAAGRGLQLLFYSVGIGQISSEVPQNLSASRPQDRQFILSSKKLLLSDSGFYLCAWNRVKRGVSYEQYFGPGTRLTVT.

A few counts support this clone. A far bigger clonotype differs at one base, so this is likely a read error. CDR3 protein: CASSLAGRARVETQYF. As DNA, the CDR3 is TGTGCCAGCAGCTTAGCCGGCAGGGCGAGGGTAGAGACCCAGTACTTC. The chain links TRBV7-6 to TRBJ2-5; TRBD1 or TRBD2 may be the D gene (5 bases each). Germline V CDR1 and CDR2: SGHVS, FNYEAQ. The CDR3 extends over 16 amino acids. Trimming removed 0 bases from V and 4 bases from J, with 15 bases in between.

In its sample, this clone was seen a few times. This chain uses TRBV30 with TRBJ2-7, with 8 bases lining up with TRBD1. Germline V gives CDR1 GTSNPN, CDR2 SVGIG (reference sequence). The CDR3 is 12 amino acids. The V gene end was trimmed by 5 bases and the J gene end by 5 bases; junction bases not matched to a gene: 5. The CDR3 sequence: CAWAPGGDEQYF. The CDR3 DNA reads TGTGCCTGGGCCCCAGGGGGCGACGAGCAGTACTTC.

There are many counts of this clone. The chain links TRBV7-2 to TRBJ2-7, with D perhaps TRBD2 (5 bases). The CDR3 consists of 13 residues. Deletions cut 3 bases from V and 5 bases from J, with 11 bases between. Per germline, CDR1 SGHTA and CDR2 FQGNSA. The CDR3 reads CASSFRAGDEQYF. DNA of the CDR3: TGTGCCAGCAGCTTCCGGGCCGGGGACGAGCAGTACTTC.

This clone was observed at least ten times. The chain couples TRBV2 to TRBJ2-1; D tentatively fits TRBD1 or TRBD2 (6 bases each). This CDR3 contains 19 residues. The germline CDR1 and CDR2 sequences are SNHLY and FYNNEI. Deletions cut 2 bases from V and 3 bases from J, with 23 bases between. This chain's CDR3 is CASSERRRGDKAYYNEQFF. DNA for the CDR3: TGTGCCAGCAGTGAACGACGGAGGGGGGACAAGGCATACTACAATGAGCAGTTCTTC.

On this clone itself: A far bigger clonotype differs at one base, so this is likely a read error. This chain uses TRBV19 with TRBJ2-7, with 9 positions matching TRBD1. Germline CDR1 reads LNHDA; CDR2 reads SQIVND (reference sequence). The CDR3 totals 17 residues. CDR3 coding DNA: TGTGCCCGTAGTACACCTCCGGACAGGGGCGACTCCTACGAGCAGTACTTC. Translated, it gives CARSTPPDRGDSYEQYF.

This clone has more than one count but fewer than ten. The J gene is TRBJ1-4, the V gene TRBV18; 8 bases fit TRBD1. Looked up from germline, CDR1 is KGHSH and CDR2 is LQKENI. The CDR3 extends over 16 amino acids. Germline trimming cut 3 bases from V and 7 bases from J; bases unmatched to any gene: 10. CDR3 DNA: TGTGCCAGCTCACCCGGACAGGGACGGGGAGGTGAAAAACTGTTTTTT. This sequence encodes CASSPGQGRGGEKLFF.

The V gene is TRBV9, the J gene TRBJ1-2, with D maybe TRBD1 (5 bases). CDR1 and CDR2 (germline): SGDLS, YYNGEE. Trimming shortened V by 4 bases and J by 4 bases, and 14 bases separated the two germline ends. There are 14 residues in the CDR3. In nucleotides, the CDR3 is TGTGCCAGCAGCTCTTACACAGGACCCTATGGCTACACCTTC. Amino acids: CASSSYTGPYGYTF.

This clone was counted between two and nine times. The chain joins TRBV29-1 to TRBJ2-2, with D maybe TRBD2 (6 bases). With 6 bases removed from V and 2 bases from J, the gap between germline ends came to 13 bases. This CDR3 is 14 amino acids long. Germline V gene data show CDR1 as SQVTM and CDR2 as ANQGSEA. CDR3 nucleotide sequence: TGCAGCGTGGTCGGTAGCGGAAACACCGGGGAGCTGTTTTTT. Its protein product is CSVVGSGNTGELFF.

The chain is built from TRBV6-1 and TRBJ2-2; D is undetermined. This CDR3 is 13 amino acids long. Germline V gives CDR1 MNHNS, CDR2 SASEGT. V lost 7 bases and J 2 bases, leaving 8 bases between the germline ends. Written as DNA, the CDR3 is TGTGCCAGCACGGAGCCCAACACCGGGGAGCTGTTTTTT. Protein sequence: CASTEPNTGELFF.

The chain links TRBV4-3 to TRBJ1-5, with D unresolved. Between the trimmed V and J ends, which lost 0 bases and 6 bases, there was a span of 6 bases. The CDR3 runs to 13 residues. CDR1 is LGHNA and CDR2 is YSLEER in the germline V gene. The CDR3 region has the DNA TGCGCCAGCAGCCAAGAGGAGTCTCAGCCCCAGCATTTT. Residues: CASSQEESQPQHF.

A few counts support this clone. This chain joins TRBV30 and TRBJ2-1; 9 positions agree with TRBD1. V was pared by 5 bases and J by 2 bases, with 4 bases of the junction left unmatched. The CDR3 totals 14 residues. Germline loops: CDR1 GTSNPN, CDR2 SVGIG (reference sequence). The CDR3, as DNA: TGTGCCTGGGGACGGACAGGGGCCTACAATGAGCAGTTCTTC. Its protein is CAWGRTGAYNEQFF.

This chain uses TRBV5-6 with TRBJ1-1; the match to TRBD1 covers 10 bases. Germline V gene lookup returns CDR1 SGHDT and CDR2 YYEEEE. With V trimmed by 5 bases and J by 5 bases, 12 bases remained unmatched. There are 16 residues in the CDR3. The CDR3 protein is CASRGQGRGTSTEAFF. CDR3 nucleotide sequence: TGTGCCAGCAGGGGACAGGGGAGGGGGACGAGTACTGAAGCTTTCTTT.

This clone came up many times. The chain has TRBV7-6 and TRBJ2-1; perhaps D is TRBD1 or TRBD2 (5 bases each). The CDR3 sequence is 16 residues long. Trimming left V 5 bases short and J 8 bases short, with 22 bases between. Germline-derived CDR1 and CDR2 are SGHVS and FNYEAQ. The CDR3 sequence is CASSPSGRIGSDEQFF. CDR3 nucleotides: TGTGCCAGCAGCCCCTCAGGGCGCATAGGGAGCGATGAGCAGTTCTTC.

This clone has a handful of counts. This chain links TRBV7-2 with TRBJ2-5, with D perhaps TRBD2 (6 bases). The CDR3 length is 14 residues. The germline CDR1 and CDR2 sequences are SGHTA and FQGNSA. Trimming left V 5 bases short and J 5 bases short, with 15 bases between. CDR3: CASSREAGRETQYF. CDR3 bases: TGTGCCAGCAGCCGCGAGGCGGGGAGGGAGACCCAGTACTTC.

This clone occurred a few times. This chain connects TRBV29-1 to TRBJ2-7; unclear D gene. The CDR3 is 14 residues long. CDR1 is SQVTM and CDR2 is ANQGSEA in the germline V gene. Trimming took 3 bases from V and 2 from J, leaving 14 bases between them. Here the CDR3 DNA reads TGCAGCGTTGAGGTTCCCGGGTTCACCTACGAGCAGTACTTC. It encodes CSVEVPGFTYEQYF.

In its sample, this clone was seen a few times. J is TRBJ2-7 and V is TRBV21-1; no check of the table's D call, TRBD1, against the DNA was made. TRBV21-1 is described as a pseudogene. This CDR3 has 14 amino acids. Written as DNA, the CDR3 is TGTGCCAGCAGCAATGGGGGACAGAGATACGAGCAGTACTTC. Protein product: CASSNGGQRYEQYF.

This clone was counted between two and nine times. The rearrangement uses TRBV9 and TRBJ1-3; a possible D gene is TRBD1 (5 bases). With 1 base removed from V and 8 bases from J, the gap between germline ends came to 13 bases. CDR3 length equals 14 residues. Germline V gene data show CDR1 as SGDLS and CDR2 as YYNGEE. The CDR3 protein is CASSVLDQGDTIYF. The CDR3 DNA is TGTGCCAGCAGCGTACTCGATCAGGGCGACACCATATATTTT.

The V gene is TRBV2, the J gene TRBJ2-3, with TRBD2 identical over 11 bases. Germline CDR1 is SNHLY and CDR2 is FYNNEI. This CDR3 contains 15 residues. J gave up 3 bases and V 7 bases, and 6 bases lay outside the gene matches. The CDR3 DNA reads TGTGCCAGCACCCCGGGACTAGCGGAAACAGATACGCAGTATTTT. Protein sequence: CASTPGLAETDTQYF.